This entry is about one T cell receptor beta chain. The entry originates in a study of OX40 agonist ivuxolimab in advanced cancers. Study background: The dose of intravenous ivuxolimab that patients received every 2 weeks ranged from 0.01 to 10 mg/kg.

Clones were sequenced by immunoSEQ multiplex PCR, and TCRdb holds only the in-frame ones, with some missing. In the table there are 70,000 to 95,000 clones, approximately 91% of which are singletons. The sequences come from CD4+ or CD8+ T cells sorted from blood, collected in a trial of the OX40 agonist ivuxolimab. This receptor was identified in an adult with an advanced solid tumor such as melanoma, head and neck, liver or kidney cancer.

CDR3 residues: CASSEYTGQRNSPLHF. In nucleotides, the CDR3 is TGTGCCAGCAGTGAATATACAGGACAGCGTAATTCACCCCTCCACTTT. The V gene is TRBV25-1, the J gene TRBJ1-6; D is possibly TRBD1 (6 bases). Germline-derived CDR1 and CDR2 are MGHDK and SYGVNS. Deletions cut 0 bases from V and 6 bases from J, with 12 bases between. The CDR3 has 16 residues.